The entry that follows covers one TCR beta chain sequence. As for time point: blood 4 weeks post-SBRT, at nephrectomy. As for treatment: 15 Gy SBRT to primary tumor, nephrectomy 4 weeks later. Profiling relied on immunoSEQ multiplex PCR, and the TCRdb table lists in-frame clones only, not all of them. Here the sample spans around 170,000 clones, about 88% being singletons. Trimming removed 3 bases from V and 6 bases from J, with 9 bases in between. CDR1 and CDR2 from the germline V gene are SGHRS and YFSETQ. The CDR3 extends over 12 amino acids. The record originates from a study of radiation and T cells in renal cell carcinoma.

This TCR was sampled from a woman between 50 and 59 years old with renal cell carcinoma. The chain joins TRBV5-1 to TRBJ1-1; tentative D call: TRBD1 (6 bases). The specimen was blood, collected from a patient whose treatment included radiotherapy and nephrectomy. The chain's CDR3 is CASSYRGSEAFF. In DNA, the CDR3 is TGCGCCAGCAGCTATAGGGGGTCTGAAGCTTTCTTT.